Listed below are T cell receptor beta chains from one sample, sequenced in a study of T-cell reconstitution after alpha-beta-depleted transplantation in children. TCRdb redid the calling of the PCR reads with MiXCR, one entry per CDR3 protein. This sample has 450,000 to 600,000 distinct CDR3 sequences; 32% occur once, and the top ten carry 2% to 3%. The input for sequencing was PBMCs from the stem cell graft donor, taken from the stem cell graft. The receptors were gathered from a human donor who donated a stem cell graft to a child with aplastic anemia. Each CDR3 is given with its conserved first and last residue. Each record gives: D gene, J gene, V gene, clone size, CDR3 DNA, CDR3 protein. A D gene is named only where the DNA matches it firmly. Part of the rows lack a size; the others show once, few, many or a class for expanded clones.

NA | TRBJ1-5 | TRBV6-1 | NA | TGTGCCAGCAGTGAAAGGTTCGGGAGTCCAGGGCCGAGGGGGAATCAGCCCCAGCATTTT | CASSERFGSPGPRGNQPQHF
NA | TRBJ2-7 | TRBV9 | NA | TGTGCCAGCAGCCAAGGGGGGGGAGGCAACTACGAGCAGTACTTC | CASSQGGGGNYEQYF
NA | TRBJ2-1 | TRBV5-5 | NA | TGTGCCAGCAGCTTGGATTGGGACCTCCGCTACAATGAGCAGTTCTTC | CASSLDWDLRYNEQFF
TRBD2 | TRBJ2-7 | TRBV7-9 | few | TGTGCCAGCAGCTTGGGGACTAGCGGGGGACAAACCTACGAGCAGTACTTC | CASSLGTSGGQTYEQYF
TRBD1 | TRBJ1-1 | TRBV5-1 | few | TGCGCCAGCAGCGACGGGACAGGGAAAACTGAAGCTTTCTTT | CASSDGTGKTEAFF
NA | TRBJ1-2 | TRBV19 | NA | TGTGCCAGTAGTTGGAAGCAGAAAACTTATGGCTACACCTTC | CASSWKQKTYGYTF
NA | TRBJ2-7 | TRBV20-1 | few | TGCAGTGCTAGAGACCCTAATCGTTACGAGCAGTACTTC | CSARDPNRYEQYF
TRBD1 | TRBJ1-5 | TRBV20-1 | few | TGCAGTGCTAGAAGAAACAGGGGTATGAATCAGCCCCAGCATTTT | CSARRNRGMNQPQHF
TRBD2 | TRBJ2-3 | TRBV6-2/TRBV6-3 | NA | TGTGCCAGCAGTTACCTAGCGGGTCGGTCGGTTGGCACAGATACGCAGTATTTT | CASSYLAGRSVGTDTQYF
NA | TRBJ2-3 | TRBV6-4 | few | TGTGCCAGCAGTGAGGGCAGTTTTTTCTCCGATACGCAGTATTTT | CASSEGSFFSDTQYF
NA | TRBJ2-7 | TRBV12-3/TRBV12-4 | few | TGTGCCAGCAGCCGGGACCAGGCCTACGAGCAGTACTTC | CASSRDQAYEQYF
NA | TRBJ2-7 | TRBV7-2 | NA | TGTGCCAGCAGTTCTCTCCGGGCCTTACCTTACGAGCAGTACTTC | CASSSLRALPYEQYF
TRBD2 | TRBJ2-7 | TRBV4-3 | NA | TGCGCCAGCAGCCAAGATACGACTAGCGGGAGCCCGAGTTACGAGCAGTACTTC | CASSQDTTSGSPSYEQYF
TRBD1 | TRBJ1-3 | TRBV29-1 | NA | TGCAGCGTTAACGCAGGGGGCTCTGGAAACACCATATATTTT | CSVNAGGSGNTIYF
NA | TRBJ1-2 | TRBV20-1 | few | TGCAGTGCTAGAGATGCAGCTAGCCCCTATGGCTACACCTTC | CSARDAASPYGYTF
NA | TRBJ1-1 | TRBV4-3 | few | TGCGCCAGCAGCCAAGCTCGCGATCTGAACACTGAAGCTTTCTTT | CASSQARDLNTEAFF
NA | TRBJ1-1 | TRBV4-3 | NA | TGCGCCAGCAGCCCCAGAATGGGTGCGGGAATGGCTTTCTTT | CASSPRMGAGMAFF
TRBD2 | TRBJ2-3 | TRBV9 | NA | TGTGCCAGCAGCGTAGTACTATCGGGGGAGGGTACGCAGTATTTT | CASSVVLSGEGTQYF
TRBD2 | TRBJ2-2 | TRBV20-1 | few | TGCAGTCCATGGGGACTAGCGAACACCGGGGAGCTGTTTTTT | CSPWGLANTGELFF
TRBD2 | TRBJ2-7 | TRBV7-2 | few | TGTGCCAGCAGCCCTCCCAAGGGCGGGAGTTACGAGCAGTACTTC | CASSPPKGGSYEQYF
NA | TRBJ2-6 | TRBV20-1 | few | TGCAGTGCTAGAGATCCTTATCCGGGTTTCAGCTCTGGGGCCAACGTCCTGACTTTC | CSARDPYPGFSSGANVLTF
NA | TRBJ2-1 | TRBV6-2/TRBV6-3 | NA | TGTGCCAGCAGTTCCACCTCGCTCAGGGGATTCGCCTACAATGAGCAGTTCTTC | CASSSTSLRGFAYNEQFF
TRBD1 | TRBJ1-6 | TRBV7-2 | few | TGTGCCAGCAGCTTAGCGGGGACAGGCTTGGGGGAAGCCCTCCACTTT | CASSLAGTGLGEALHF
NA | TRBJ2-5 | TRBV29-1 | few | TGCAGCGTTGAACTGGTGAGGACCCAGTACTTC | CSVELVRTQYF
TRBD2 | TRBJ2-1 | TRBV6-2/TRBV6-3 | few | TGTGCCAGCAGTTACATCGGGGCTAGCGGGAGCAATGAGCAGTTCTTC | CASSYIGASGSNEQFF
TRBD1 | TRBJ1-1 | TRBV5-1 | few | TGCGCCAGCACTATAACCCCCACAGGGGTACTGAACACTGAAGCTTTCTTT | CASTITPTGVLNTEAFF
NA | TRBJ1-2 | TRBV15 | NA | TGTGCCACCAGCACTATGCTGAGGGATAACTATGGCTACACCTTC | CATSTMLRDNYGYTF
NA | TRBJ2-1 | TRBV7-6 | few | TGTGCCAGCAGCTTAGTAGGGGGCTTGGGCGGGAGAACAAATGAGCAGTTCTTC | CASSLVGGLGGRTNEQFF
NA | TRBJ2-3 | TRBV7-2 | NA | TGTGCCAGCAGCTCTCCACTAGCTCGAGATACGCAGTATTTT | CASSSPLARDTQYF
NA | TRBJ1-2 | TRBV4-3 | few | TGCGCCAGCAGCCAAGGCTGGGACTTCCCAGGCGGCTACACCTTC | CASSQGWDFPGGYTF
NA | TRBJ1-5 | TRBV6-5 | NA | TGTGCCAGCAGTTACGTGCAGCCCAAGTATAGCAATCAGCCCCAGCATTTT | CASSYVQPKYSNQPQHF
NA | TRBJ2-5 | TRBV3-1 | NA | TGTGCCAGCAGCCCTGGGACTGCACGGGAGACCCAGTACTTC | CASSPGTARETQYF
NA | TRBJ2-5 | TRBV4-3 | NA | TGCGCCAGCAGCCAAGAAGAGGGGCAGGAGACCCAGTACTTC | CASSQEEGQETQYF
NA | TRBJ1-1 | TRBV29-1 | NA | TGCAGCGCCTGGGACGAGGGAAGGGACACTGAAGCTTTCTTT | CSAWDEGRDTEAFF
TRBD2 | TRBJ2-2 | TRBV20-1 | NA | TGCAGTGCTAGAGATATGGGAGGGCCTTCCGGGGAGCTGTTTTTT | CSARDMGGPSGELFF
NA | TRBJ2-3 | TRBV27 | NA | TGTGCCAGCAGACGGGAGTATGGGACAGATACGCAGTATTTT | CASRREYGTDTQYF
TRBD2 | TRBJ2-2 | TRBV10-1 | few | TGCGCCAGCAGTGAACTAGCGGGAGGCGTCGGGGAGCTGTTTTTT | CASSELAGGVGELFF
TRBD1 | TRBJ1-1 | TRBV11-1 | NA | TGTGCCAGCAGCCCGCATCTAGGCGCCGGGACAGGTGCCACTGAAGCTTTCTTT | CASSPHLGAGTGATEAFF
NA | TRBJ1-6 | TRBV5-1 | NA | TGCGCCAGCAGCTTAAACAGGGATAGCCTCCACTTT | CASSLNRDSLHF
NA | TRBJ2-2 | TRBV6-1 | NA | TGTGCCAGCAGTGAAGCAAGACGGGGACCCGGGGAGCTGTTTTTT | CASSEARRGPGELFF